This T cell receptor (beta chain) derives from a study of blood T cell repertoires in COVID-19. The table came from immunoSEQ multiplex PCR; TCRdb's copy has only in-frame clones and leaves some out. The table has about 98,000 clones, roughly four fifths seen once; the top ten hold 9.9%. Trimming took 7 bases from V and 4 from J, leaving 6 bases between them. The germline V gene encodes CDR1 SQVTM and CDR2 ANQGSEA. CDR3 length: 10 residues. This clone was observed a few times. The receptor's source is a man aged 35 to 55 with active or convalescent COVID-19. This rearrangement joins TRBV29-1 to TRBJ2-3; D gene unclear. Sample: peripheral blood. The CDR3 DNA reads TGCAGCGCAGAGTCAGATACGCAGTATTTT. Protein: CSAESDTQYF.